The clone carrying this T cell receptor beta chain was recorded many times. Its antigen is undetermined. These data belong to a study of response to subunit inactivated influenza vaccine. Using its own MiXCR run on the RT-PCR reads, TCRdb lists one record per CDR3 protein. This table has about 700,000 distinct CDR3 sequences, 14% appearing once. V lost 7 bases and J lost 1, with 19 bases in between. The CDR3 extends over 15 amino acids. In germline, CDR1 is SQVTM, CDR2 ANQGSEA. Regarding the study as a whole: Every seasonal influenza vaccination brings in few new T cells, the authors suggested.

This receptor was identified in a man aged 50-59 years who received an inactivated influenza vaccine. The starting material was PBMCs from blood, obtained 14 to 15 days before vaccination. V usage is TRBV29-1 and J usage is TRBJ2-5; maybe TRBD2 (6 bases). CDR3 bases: TGCAGCGCCAAAGGAGGGTCTCGTTCCCAAGAGACCCAGTACTTC. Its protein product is CSAKGGSRSQETQYF.